The clone carrying this TCR beta chain was detected only a few times. Its antigen is unknown. The V and J ends lost 1 base and 6 bases, in that order; junction bases with no gene match: 9. The germline V gene encodes CDR1 SGHRS and CDR2 YFSETQ. This CDR3 is 17 amino acids long. The time point was: persistent/refractory GD, antithyroid drugs over 5 years with positive TRAb. With RNA extracted from PBMCs as input, the TCR library was made. Patients met American Thyroid Association criteria for Graves' disease. Patient provenance is recorded as an endocrinology department in Xi'an, China. Combining iRepertoire HTBI primers with Arm-PCR of CDR3 regions, the authors built TCR beta libraries. TCRdb reanalysed the multiplex PCR reads using MiXCR and keeps one entry per CDR3 protein. The sample records around 500,000 distinct CDR3 sequences, around 20% being singletons. These data originate in a study of regulatory T cells in long-lasting Graves disease.

Study findings and constraints: Persistent-disease Graves' patients showed less TCR diversity than new cases.

The chain has TRBV5-1 and TRBJ2-2; TRBD2 agrees at 10 bases. Sequenced material: peripheral blood mononuclear cells (PBMCs), taken when the disease was refractory, from a patient treated with antithyroid drugs. The receptor was isolated from a female donor with Graves disease. The CDR3 DNA is TGCGCCAGCAGCTTGCGGTTGGCTAGCGGGAGCGCCGGGGAGCTGTTTTTT. Protein product: CASSLRLASGSAGELFF.